What follows describes a single T cell receptor beta chain. Its specificity is not known. The data derive from a study of early stage breast cancer tumors. On the study more broadly: Samples were sequenced at approximately 9.5-fold average coverage.

General study findings and limits: Unsorted bulk genomic DNA sequencing lacked pairing and functional marker data. In about 90% of the 16 patients, blood comparison separated tumor from normal breast.

Germline V gives CDR1 SNHLY, CDR2 FYNNEI. There are 15 residues in the CDR3. The junction had 9 bases not matched to a gene; V was cut back by 9 bases and J by 0 bases. The repertoire was sequenced with immunoSEQ multiplex PCR; TCRdb's copy has only in-frame clones and lacks some. Of tens of thousands of clones listed, 70% to 80% are singletons. Sequencing was done on a sample of blood. The chain has TRBV2 and TRBJ1-2; TRBD1 agrees at 8 bases. The receptor comes from a person aged 50-59 years with breast cancer. The CDR3 loop reads CASPGQDLTNYGYTF. CDR3 bases: TGTGCCAGTCCGGGACAGGACCTAACTAACTATGGCTACACCTTC.